Shown below are 5 T cell receptor beta chains from a single sample sequenced in a study of T cells in Graves' hyperthyroidism and ophthalmopathy. Amplified regions were TCR beta CDR3 sequences from RNA transcripts. First-round RT-PCR with HTBI primers amplified the TCR CDR3 region. One entry per CDR3 protein, called by TCRdb with MiXCR from the multiplex PCR reads. Of about 600,000 distinct CDR3 sequences listed, 13% to 15% were seen once; the top ten hold about an eighth. The material sequenced was blood. These receptor sequences come from a woman aged 50 to 65 with Graves' ophthalmopathy.

This clonotype was seen many times. The chain is built from TRBV3-1 and TRBJ2-3; 12 bases line up with TRBD2. Per the germline V gene, CDR1 is LGHDT and CDR2 is YNNKEL (reference sequence). The CDR3 runs 17 residues. With V trimmed by 3 bases and J by 0 bases, 4 bases remained unmatched. The CDR3 nucleotides read TGTGCCAGCAGCCATAGGACTAGCGGGACTAGCACAGATACGCAGTATTTT. It specifies CASSHRTSGTSTDTQYF.

This clonotype was recorded at least ten times. The chain couples TRBV6-2 or TRBV6-3 to TRBJ2-5; a possible D gene is TRBD2 (5 bases). V was shortened by 0 bases and J by 2 bases, with 16 bases between the two germline ends. Germline V lookup: CDR1 MNHEY, CDR2 SVGEGT. The CDR3 consists of 17 residues. The CDR3 spells CASSYSRRRVPQETQYF. In nucleotides, the CDR3 is TGTGCCAGCAGTTACTCGAGAAGGCGGGTGCCTCAAGAGACCCAGTACTTC.

This clonotype has a handful of counts. The chain recombines TRBV9 with TRBJ2-1; TRBD1 might be the D (7 bases). The CDR3 has 14 residues. Trimming left V 3 bases short and J 5 bases short, with 12 bases between. CDR1 is SGDLS, CDR2 YYNGEE, per germline. The CDR3, as DNA: TGTGCCAGCAGCGGGCGGGACAGTAACAATGAGCAGTTCTTC. It encodes CASSGRDSNNEQFF.

The chain is built from TRBV28 and TRBJ1-2, with D perhaps matching TRBD1 (5 bases). The CDR3 extends over 17 amino acids. V lost 8 bases to trimming and J lost 2 bases, with 24 bases between them. Germline V gene data show CDR1 as MDHEN and CDR2 as SYDVKM. CDR3 DNA sequence: TGTGCCAGCGGAAAGGGTGCAGGGTCAAGGAGAAACTATGGCTACACCTTC. It encodes CASGKGAGSRRNYGYTF.

The CDR3 sequence: CASSYGGISNQPQHF. CDR3 nucleotide sequence: TGTGCCAGCAGTTATGGGGGGATTAGCAATCAGCCCCAGCATTTT. The J gene is TRBJ1-5, the V gene TRBV6-5; a weak D match, TRBD1 (5 bases). Germline V gene sequence: CDR1 MNHEY, CDR2 SVGAGI. The CDR3 extends over 15 amino acids. Trimming left V 3 bases short and J 0 bases short, with 9 bases between.